This record concerns one TCR beta chain sequence. Its antigen remains unknown. This entry belongs to a study of blood T cells in healthy people across ages. Study conclusions and caveats: Strongly correlated with naive T cell percentage was TCR beta diversity.

Samples had at least 6 million PBMCs isolated from them. The authors ran a second PCR of roughly 6 to 12 cycles using a sample-barcoded 5' primer and a J-beta primer mix. Template switching added a 12-random-nucleotide identifier to every cDNA molecule. TCRdb independently ran MiXCR on the 5' RACE reads; one entry per CDR3 protein. The data contain about 640,000 distinct CDR3 sequences, under 70% of them singletons. Material for sequencing was blood. The sequence came from a man aged 55 to 69 in good health.

CDR3 region: CASSLGGALSEQYF. CDR3 coding DNA: TGTGCCAGCAGCCTAGGGGGCGCGTTAAGCGAGCAGTACTTC. The chain has TRBV7-2 and TRBJ2-7, with 7 bases fitting TRBD1. The CDR3 runs to 14 residues. Germline CDR1 and CDR2: SGHTA and FQGNSA. With V trimmed by 5 bases and J by 6 bases, 10 bases remained unmatched.